The source of this T cell receptor beta chain is a study of cytomegalovirus exposure and HLA in healthy donors. The wider study: Among fewer than 500 genotyped donors, 65% to 90% fell in the Caucasian-associated ancestry cluster. Study results and limitations: CMV serostatus was the sole immune exposure information available. A reported reduction in N-insertions relative to the roughly 700-donor mean was seen in an Asian-associated ancestry cluster in a later analysis.

The sample holds a few counts of this clone. The antigen is not known. The V gene end was trimmed by 4 bases and the J gene end by 4 bases; junction bases not matched to a gene: 11. This CDR3 region has 16 residues. In germline, CDR1 is SEHNR, CDR2 FQNEAQ (reference sequence). Primers included in the PCR were 60 Vbeta and 13 Jbeta primers. The assay was immunoSEQ multiplex PCR, and TCRdb's table has in-frame clones only and misses some. In the table there are 150,000 to 200,000 clones, roughly four fifths of which are singletons. V usage is TRBV7-9 and J usage is TRBJ1-2; 8 bases fit TRBD1. The source is a man aged 30 to 39 in good health and CMV-seronegative. The sample comprised PBMCs. CDR3 amino acids: CASSSISRGPTYGYTF. In DNA form, the CDR3 reads TGTGCCAGCAGCTCCATTTCCAGGGGGCCCACCTATGGCTACACCTTC. The complete variable domain, with remaining parts taken from reference TRBV7-9 and TRBJ1-2, reads DTGVSQNPRHKITKRGQNVTFRCDPISEHNRLYWYRQTLGQGPEFLTYFQNEAQLEKSRLLSDRFSAERPKGSFSTLEIQRTEQGDSAMYLCASSSISRGPTYGYTFGSGTRLTVV.